This entry is about one T cell receptor beta chain. This may stem from a read error, because a much larger clone lies one nucleotide away. This specimen comes from a study of regulatory T cells in long-lasting Graves disease. Arm-PCR with iRepertoire HTBI primers amplified the CDR3 regions for these TCR beta libraries. TCRdb analysed the multiplex PCR reads with MiXCR anew, one entry per CDR3 protein. The data hold approximately 440,000 distinct CDR3 sequences, with around 15% observed a single time. Indicated time point: newly diagnosed GD, antithyroid drugs for less than 3 months. Scientists built the TCR library using RNA that was extracted from PBMCs. Into tubes containing EDTA, roughly 10 milliliters of peripheral blood were drawn. The V gene's germline CDR1 is ENHRY and CDR2 SYGVKD. This CDR3 is 17 amino acids long. The same sample was also studied in work on T cells in Graves' hyperthyroidism and ophthalmopathy.

The sample here was peripheral blood mononuclear cells (PBMCs), taken at new diagnosis, from a patient treated with antithyroid drugs. This clonotype was obtained from a man in his forties with Graves disease. The V and J genes are TRBV10-3 and TRBJ2-3, with TRBD2 matching 10 bases. TRBJ2-7 matches the DNA end more closely, so the J call is doubtful. The CDR3 DNA sequence: TGTGCCATCAGTGAGTTGATGACACTAGCGGGATCTTACGAGCAGTACTTC. It encodes CAISELMTLAGSYEQYF.